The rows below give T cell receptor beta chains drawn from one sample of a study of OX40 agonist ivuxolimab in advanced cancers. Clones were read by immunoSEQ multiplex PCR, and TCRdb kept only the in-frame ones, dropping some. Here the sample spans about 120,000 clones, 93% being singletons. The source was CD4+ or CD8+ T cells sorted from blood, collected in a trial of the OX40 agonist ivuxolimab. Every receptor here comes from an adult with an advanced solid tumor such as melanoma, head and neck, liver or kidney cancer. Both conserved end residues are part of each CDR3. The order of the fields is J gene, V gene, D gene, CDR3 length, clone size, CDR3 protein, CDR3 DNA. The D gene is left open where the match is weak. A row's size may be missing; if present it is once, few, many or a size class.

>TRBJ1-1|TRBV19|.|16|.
CASSIRVPGPYTEAFF
TGTGCCAGTAGTATCAGGGTCCCCGGTCCGTACACTGAAGCTTTCTTT
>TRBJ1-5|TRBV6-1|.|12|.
CASRASSQPQHF
TGTGCCAGCCGGGCATCGAGTCAGCCCCAGCATTTT
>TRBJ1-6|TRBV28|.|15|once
CASSLVGRRRSPLHF
TGTGCCAGCAGTTTAGTAGGCAGGCGGCGATCACCCCTCCACTTT
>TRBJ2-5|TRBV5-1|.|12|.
CASSFNQETQYF
TGCGCCAGCAGCTTTAACCAAGAGACCCAGTACTTC
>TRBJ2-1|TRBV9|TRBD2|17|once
CASSVVAGTSGYNEQFF
TGTGCCAGCAGCGTTGTGGCCGGGACTAGCGGGTACAATGAGCAGTTCTTC
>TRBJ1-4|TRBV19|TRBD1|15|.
CASSTAGTGNEKLFF
TGTGCCAGTAGTACTGCCGGGACAGGTAATGAAAAACTGTTTTTT
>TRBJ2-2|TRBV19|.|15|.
CASSKGLAGSGELFF
TGTGCCAGTAGTAAGGGCTTGGCGGGGAGCGGGGAGCTGTTTTTT
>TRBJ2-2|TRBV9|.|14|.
CASSVAHGTGELFF
TGTGCCAGCAGCGTAGCTCACGGCACCGGGGAGCTGTTTTTT
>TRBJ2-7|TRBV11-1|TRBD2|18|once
CASSLGVRVAGLSYEQYF
TGTGCCAGCAGCTTAGGGGTCCGGGTAGCGGGACTGTCCTACGAGCAGTACTTC
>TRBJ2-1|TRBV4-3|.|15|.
CASSQGPGTYNEQFF
TGCGCCAGCAGCCAAGGCCCCGGGACCTACAATGAGCAGTTCTTC
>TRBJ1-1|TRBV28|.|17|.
CASSFPGGTFMNTEAFF
TGTGCCAGCAGTTTCCCCGGGGGAACATTTATGAACACTGAAGCTTTCTTT
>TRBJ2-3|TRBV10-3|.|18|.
CAISEGPGFASGTDTQYF
TGTGCCATCAGTGAAGGTCCAGGGTTCGCGTCTGGCACAGATACGCAGTATTTT
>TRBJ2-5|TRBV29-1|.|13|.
CSVEGLRGETQYF
TGCAGCGTTGAAGGATTGCGAGGGGAGACCCAGTACTTC
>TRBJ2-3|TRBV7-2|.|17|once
CASSSRSGLFSTDTQYF
TGTGCCAGCAGCTCCCGGTCTGGCCTCTTTAGCACAGATACGCAGTATTTT
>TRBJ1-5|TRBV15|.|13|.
CATSRDGTQPQHF
TGTGCCACCAGCAGAGATGGTACTCAGCCCCAGCATTTT
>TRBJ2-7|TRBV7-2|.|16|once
CASSWPDRQQTYEQYF
TGTGCCAGCAGTTGGCCAGACCGACAGCAAACCTACGAGCAGTACTTC
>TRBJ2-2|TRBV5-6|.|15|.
CASSLRRTYTGELFF
TGTGCCAGCAGCTTGAGACGGACTTACACCGGGGAGCTGTTTTTT
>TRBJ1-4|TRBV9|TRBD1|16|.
CASSVTGGGRNEKLFF
TGTGCCAGCAGCGTTACAGGGGGCGGAAGGAATGAAAAACTGTTTTTT
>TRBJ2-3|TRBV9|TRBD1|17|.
CASSVGRRGQGADTQYF
TGTGCCAGCAGCGTAGGAAGAAGGGGACAGGGGGCAGATACGCAGTATTTT
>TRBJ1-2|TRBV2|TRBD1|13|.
CASTSDRGGGYTF
TGTGCCAGCACCTCGGACAGGGGGGGCGGCTACACCTTC
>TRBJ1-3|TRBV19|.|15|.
CASTRDRSSGNTIYF
TGTGCCAGTACACGGGACCGTAGCTCTGGAAACACCATATATTTT
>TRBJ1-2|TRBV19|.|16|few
CASSRAHFRGNYGYTF
TGTGCCAGTAGTAGGGCACACTTCAGGGGTAACTATGGCTACACCTTC